The rows below give T cell receptor beta chains drawn from one sample of a study of vaccination effects on CD4 cells after COVID-19. For these receptors, no antigen is known. Profiling relied on immunoSEQ multiplex PCR, and the TCRdb table lists in-frame clones only, not all of them. The table includes about 46,000 clones, 65% to 75% detected once. Sequencing was performed on CD4+ T cells from PBMCs cultured with HCoV-OC43 spike peptides, taken after COVID-19 vaccination. Receptors were obtained from a human donor who received a COVID-19 vaccine. Each CDR3 is given with its conserved first and last residue. Fields, in order: clone size, D gene, J gene, V gene, CDR3 protein, CDR3 DNA. The D gene is left open where the match is weak. Clone size is stated in some rows and not others, as once, few, many or a class when expanded.

abundance: NA; d_gene: TRBD2; j_gene: TRBJ2-7; v_gene: TRBV7-9; CDR3aa: CASSAGLAGADFSEQYF; CDR3nt: TGTGCCAGCAGCGCTGGACTAGCGGGGGCTGACTTTAGCGAGCAGTACTTC
abundance: NA; d_gene: NA; j_gene: TRBJ2-1; v_gene: TRBV3-1/TRBV3-2; CDR3aa: CASSLRRGEQFF; CDR3nt: TGTGCCAGCAGCCTAAGAAGGGGCGAGCAGTTCTTC
abundance: NA; d_gene: NA; j_gene: TRBJ2-2; v_gene: TRBV6-5; CDR3aa: CASSSFGELFF; CDR3nt: TGTGCCAGCAGCAGTTTCGGGGAGCTGTTTTTT
abundance: NA; d_gene: NA; j_gene: TRBJ2-7; v_gene: TRBV5-4; CDR3aa: CASSLVRGGDRSTEQYF; CDR3nt: TGTGCCAGCAGCTTGGTCCGGGGGGGGGACAGATCTACTGAGCAGTACTTC
abundance: NA; d_gene: NA; j_gene: TRBJ1-1; v_gene: TRBV18; CDR3aa: CASSLQPMNTEAFF; CDR3nt: TGTGCCAGCTCACTTCAGCCCATGAACACTGAAGCTTTCTTT
abundance: NA; d_gene: NA; j_gene: TRBJ2-3; v_gene: TRBV10-1; CDR3aa: CASSERDTSTDTQYF; CDR3nt: TGCGCCAGCAGTGAACGGGACACAAGCACAGATACGCAGTATTTT
abundance: few; d_gene: NA; j_gene: TRBJ2-3; v_gene: TRBV11-2; CDR3aa: CASSLDLPGTSTDTQYF; CDR3nt: TGTGCCAGCAGCTTAGATCTGCCCGGAACTAGCACAGATACGCAGTATTTT
abundance: NA; d_gene: TRBD1; j_gene: TRBJ2-7; v_gene: TRBV4-1; CDR3aa: CASSQHGGQGFNEQYF; CDR3nt: TGCGCCAGCAGCCAGCATGGGGGACAGGGTTTCAACGAGCAGTACTTC
abundance: NA; d_gene: NA; j_gene: TRBJ1-1; v_gene: TRBV9; CDR3aa: CASSVALGTEAFF; CDR3nt: TGTGCCAGCAGCGTAGCTCTGGGCACTGAAGCTTTCTTT
abundance: NA; d_gene: TRBD2; j_gene: TRBJ2-3; v_gene: TRBV11-1; CDR3aa: CASSLEDGGSFDTQYF; CDR3nt: TGTGCCAGCAGCTTAGAGGACGGCGGGAGTTTTGATACGCAGTATTTT
abundance: NA; d_gene: NA; j_gene: TRBJ2-1; v_gene: TRBV2; CDR3aa: CASTYNNEQFF; CDR3nt: TGTGCCAGCACCTATAACAATGAGCAGTTCTTC
abundance: few; d_gene: NA; j_gene: TRBJ2-7; v_gene: TRBV7-2; CDR3aa: CASSLALITSYEQYF; CDR3nt: TGTGCCAGCAGCTTAGCTTTGATAACTTCCTACGAGCAGTACTTC
abundance: medium-sized; d_gene: TRBD1; j_gene: TRBJ2-7; v_gene: TRBV19; CDR3aa: CASSILGTGLDYEQYF; CDR3nt: TGTGCCAGTAGTATCCTCGGGACAGGCCTAGACTACGAGCAGTACTTC
abundance: NA; d_gene: NA; j_gene: TRBJ2-7; v_gene: TRBV6-5; CDR3aa: CASSYRGVNEQYF; CDR3nt: TGTGCCAGCAGTTATAGGGGTGTGAACGAGCAGTACTTC
abundance: few; d_gene: NA; j_gene: TRBJ1-2; v_gene: TRBV13; CDR3aa: CASSSNDRGYTF; CDR3nt: TGTGCCAGCAGCTCTAATGACAGGGGCTACACCTTC
abundance: NA; d_gene: NA; j_gene: TRBJ2-5; v_gene: TRBV5-4; CDR3aa: CASRSGPGRQETQYF; CDR3nt: TGTGCCAGCAGATCAGGCCCGGGACGGCAAGAGACCCAGTACTTC
abundance: NA; d_gene: TRBD1; j_gene: TRBJ1-2; v_gene: TRBV15; CDR3aa: CATSRDYAGGSIGGYTF; CDR3nt: TGTGCCACCAGCAGAGATTATGCAGGGGGCTCGATCGGAGGCTACACCTTC
abundance: once; d_gene: TRBD1; j_gene: TRBJ2-1; v_gene: TRBV18; CDR3aa: CASSQGTGGDEQFF; CDR3nt: TGTGCCAGCTCACAAGGGACAGGGGGCGATGAGCAGTTCTTC
abundance: NA; d_gene: NA; j_gene: TRBJ2-6; v_gene: TRBV24-1; CDR3aa: CATSDVGDRPGANVLTF; CDR3nt: TGTGCCACCAGTGACGTTGGGGACCGACCTGGGGCCAACGTCCTGACTTTC
abundance: NA; d_gene: TRBD1; j_gene: TRBJ1-6; v_gene: TRBV6-5; CDR3aa: CASRAGTGGSPLHF; CDR3nt: TGTGCCAGCAGGGCCGGGACAGGGGGTTCACCCCTCCACTTT
abundance: few; d_gene: TRBD2; j_gene: TRBJ2-7; v_gene: TRBV6-5; CDR3aa: CASSWTSGEYEQYF; CDR3nt: TGTGCCAGCAGCTGGACTAGCGGGGAATACGAGCAGTACTTC
abundance: NA; d_gene: TRBD1; j_gene: TRBJ1-1; v_gene: TRBV29-1; CDR3aa: CSVRDRGMNTEAFF; CDR3nt: TGCAGCGTCCGCGACAGGGGGATGAACACTGAAGCTTTCTTT
abundance: NA; d_gene: NA; j_gene: TRBJ2-2; v_gene: TRBV4-2; CDR3aa: CASSQAAGETGELFF; CDR3nt: TGTGCCAGCAGCCAAGCGGCAGGGGAAACCGGGGAGCTGTTTTTT
abundance: once; d_gene: TRBD2; j_gene: TRBJ2-5; v_gene: TRBV19; CDR3aa: CASKGLGQETQYF; CDR3nt: TGTGCCAGTAAAGGACTAGGCCAAGAGACCCAGTACTTC
abundance: few; d_gene: NA; j_gene: TRBJ2-2; v_gene: TRBV5-1; CDR3aa: CASSWGARGNPGELFF; CDR3nt: TGCGCCAGCAGCTGGGGCGCCAGGGGCAACCCCGGGGAGCTGTTTTTT
abundance: NA; d_gene: NA; j_gene: TRBJ2-6; v_gene: TRBV3-1/TRBV3-2; CDR3aa: CASSQDSSSGANVLTF; CDR3nt: TGTGCCAGCAGCCAAGATAGCAGCTCTGGGGCCAACGTCCTGACTTTC
abundance: NA; d_gene: TRBD1; j_gene: TRBJ1-1; v_gene: TRBV19; CDR3aa: CASMGDRGLWTEAFF; CDR3nt: TGTGCCAGTATGGGGGACAGGGGGCTATGGACTGAAGCTTTCTTT
abundance: NA; d_gene: TRBD2; j_gene: TRBJ2-7; v_gene: TRBV2; CDR3aa: CATDPTSGGSYEQYF; CDR3nt: TGTGCCACCGACCCCACTAGCGGGGGATCCTACGAGCAGTACTTC
abundance: NA; d_gene: TRBD2; j_gene: TRBJ2-3; v_gene: TRBV13; CDR3aa: CASSLGGLAGTDTQYF; CDR3nt: TGTGCCAGCAGCTTAGGGGGACTAGCGGGCACAGATACGCAGTATTTT
abundance: NA; d_gene: NA; j_gene: TRBJ1-1; v_gene: TRBV3-1/TRBV3-2; CDR3aa: CASRLGELGAEAFF; CDR3nt: TGTGCCAGCAGGCTCGGGGAATTGGGCGCTGAAGCTTTCTTT
abundance: NA; d_gene: NA; j_gene: TRBJ2-3; v_gene: TRBV7-9; CDR3aa: CASSLGGSGTDTQYF; CDR3nt: TGTGCCAGCAGCTTAGGCGGGTCCGGCACAGATACGCAGTATTTT
abundance: few; d_gene: NA; j_gene: TRBJ1-2; v_gene: TRBV20-1; CDR3aa: CSVRVGYGYTF; CDR3nt: TGCAGTGTTCGGGTCGGCTATGGCTACACCTTC
abundance: NA; d_gene: NA; j_gene: TRBJ1-5; v_gene: TRBV7-2; CDR3aa: CASSFANQPQHF; CDR3nt: TGTGCCAGCAGCTTTGCGAATCAGCCCCAGCATTTT
abundance: NA; d_gene: NA; j_gene: TRBJ2-3; v_gene: TRBV21-1; CDR3aa: CASSKAPGTGGTDTQYF; CDR3nt: TGTGCCAGCAGCAAAGCGCCAGGGACAGGGGGCACAGATACGCAGTATTTT
abundance: NA; d_gene: NA; j_gene: TRBJ1-5; v_gene: TRBV19; CDR3aa: CASSAGGGGYQPQHF; CDR3nt: TGTGCCAGTAGCGCCGGGGGAGGGGGGTACCAGCCCCAGCATTTT
abundance: NA; d_gene: NA; j_gene: TRBJ1-2; v_gene: TRBV7-8; CDR3aa: CASSLALRGPGYTF; CDR3nt: TGTGCCAGCAGCTTAGCTCTTAGAGGGCCGGGCTACACCTTC
abundance: NA; d_gene: NA; j_gene: TRBJ1-1; v_gene: TRBV19; CDR3aa: CASSIPGRNTEAFF; CDR3nt: TGTGCCAGTAGTATTCCAGGCAGGAACACTGAAGCTTTCTTT
abundance: NA; d_gene: TRBD1; j_gene: TRBJ2-2; v_gene: TRBV11-2; CDR3aa: CASSPTGGSTGELFF; CDR3nt: TGTGCCAGCAGCCCGACAGGGGGCAGTACCGGGGAGCTGTTTTTT
abundance: medium-sized; d_gene: TRBD1; j_gene: TRBJ1-4; v_gene: TRBV29-1; CDR3aa: CSGQTGAAEKLFF; CDR3nt: TGCAGCGGTCAGACAGGGGCGGCTGAAAAACTGTTTTTT
abundance: NA; d_gene: NA; j_gene: TRBJ1-2; v_gene: TRBV25-1; CDR3aa: CASSEVGVVGYTF; CDR3nt: TGTGCCAGCAGTGAAGTCGGCGTGGTGGGCTACACCTTC
abundance: few; d_gene: NA; j_gene: TRBJ2-7; v_gene: TRBV27; CDR3aa: CASSLLGGSEQYF; CDR3nt: TGTGCCAGCAGTTTGCTTGGAGGGAGCGAGCAGTACTTC
abundance: NA; d_gene: TRBD1; j_gene: TRBJ1-2; v_gene: TRBV4-1; CDR3aa: CASSQPGRDRGLYGYTF; CDR3nt: TGCGCCAGCAGCCAACCGGGCCGGGACAGGGGCCTCTATGGCTACACCTTC
abundance: NA; d_gene: NA; j_gene: TRBJ2-5; v_gene: TRBV30; CDR3aa: CAWSSLSALQTQYF; CDR3nt: TGTGCCTGGAGTTCCCTAAGCGCCCTGCAGACCCAGTACTTC
abundance: few; d_gene: NA; j_gene: TRBJ2-3; v_gene: TRBV18; CDR3aa: CASSPVGGPAPDTQYF; CDR3nt: TGTGCCAGCTCACCTGTCGGGGGGCCGGCCCCAGATACGCAGTATTTT